This T cell receptor beta chain derives from a study of glioma-infiltrating T cells after dendritic cell vaccination. Study at large: Monocyte-derived dendritic cells, cultured six to seven days with IL-4 and GM-CSF, were pulsed with autologous tumor lysate.

General study points: Estimated pretreatment TIL content predicted outcome after dendritic cell vaccination.

Trimming took off 6 bases at V and 4 bases at J, with 6 bases between the two ends. The CDR3 is 11 residues long. Germline V gene lookup returns CDR1 MNHEY and CDR2 SVGAGI. Time point: after dendritic cell vaccination, including at tumor progression/relapse. The PCR used 60 V beta and 13 J beta primers. Assay used: immunoSEQ multiplex PCR; TCRdb lists only in-frame clones, some missing. This table holds roughly 60,000 clones, 86% found once. In this sample, this clone turned up once. Its antigen is unidentified. This sample comprised blood, obtained after dendritic cell vaccination. This receptor was identified in a human donor with glioblastoma. The chain employs TRBV6-5 and TRBJ1-1; weak D call: TRBD1 (5 bases). The chain's CDR3 is CASRGGTEAFF. As DNA, the CDR3 is TGTGCCAGCAGGGGGGGCACTGAAGCTTTCTTT.